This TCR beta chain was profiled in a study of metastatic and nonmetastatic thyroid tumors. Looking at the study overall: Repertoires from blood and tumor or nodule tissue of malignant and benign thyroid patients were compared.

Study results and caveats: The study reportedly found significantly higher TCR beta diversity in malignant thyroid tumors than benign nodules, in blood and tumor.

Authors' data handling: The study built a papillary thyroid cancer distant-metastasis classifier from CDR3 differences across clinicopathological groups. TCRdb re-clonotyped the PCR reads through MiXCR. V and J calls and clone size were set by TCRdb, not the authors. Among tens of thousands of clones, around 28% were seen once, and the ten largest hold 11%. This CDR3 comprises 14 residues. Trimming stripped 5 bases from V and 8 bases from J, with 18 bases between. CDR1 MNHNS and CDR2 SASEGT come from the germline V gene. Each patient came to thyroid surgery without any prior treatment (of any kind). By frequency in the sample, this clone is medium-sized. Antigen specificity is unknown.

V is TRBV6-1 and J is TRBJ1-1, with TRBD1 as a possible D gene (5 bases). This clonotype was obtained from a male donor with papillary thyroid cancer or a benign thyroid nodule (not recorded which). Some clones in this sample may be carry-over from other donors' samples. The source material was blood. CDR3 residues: CASSSPTVAPEAFF. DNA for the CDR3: TGTGCCAGCAGTAGCCCGACAGTGGCCCCCGAAGCTTTCTTT.